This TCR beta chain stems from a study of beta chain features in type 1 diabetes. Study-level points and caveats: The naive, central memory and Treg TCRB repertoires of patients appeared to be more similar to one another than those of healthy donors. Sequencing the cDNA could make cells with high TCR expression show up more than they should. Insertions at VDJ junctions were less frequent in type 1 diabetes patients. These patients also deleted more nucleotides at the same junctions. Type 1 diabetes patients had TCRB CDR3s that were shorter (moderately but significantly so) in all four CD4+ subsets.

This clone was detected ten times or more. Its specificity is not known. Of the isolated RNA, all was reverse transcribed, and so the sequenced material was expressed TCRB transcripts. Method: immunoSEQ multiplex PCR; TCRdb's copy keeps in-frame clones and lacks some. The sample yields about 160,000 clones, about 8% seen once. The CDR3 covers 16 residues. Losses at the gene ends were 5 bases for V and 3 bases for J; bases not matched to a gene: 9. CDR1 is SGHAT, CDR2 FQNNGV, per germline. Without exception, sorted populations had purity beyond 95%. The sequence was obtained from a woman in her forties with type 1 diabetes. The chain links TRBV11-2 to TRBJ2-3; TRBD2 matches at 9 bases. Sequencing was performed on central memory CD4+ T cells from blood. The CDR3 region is CASSLQTSGRTDTQYF. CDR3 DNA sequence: TGTGCCAGCAGCCTCCAGACTAGCGGCCGAACAGATACGCAGTATTTT.